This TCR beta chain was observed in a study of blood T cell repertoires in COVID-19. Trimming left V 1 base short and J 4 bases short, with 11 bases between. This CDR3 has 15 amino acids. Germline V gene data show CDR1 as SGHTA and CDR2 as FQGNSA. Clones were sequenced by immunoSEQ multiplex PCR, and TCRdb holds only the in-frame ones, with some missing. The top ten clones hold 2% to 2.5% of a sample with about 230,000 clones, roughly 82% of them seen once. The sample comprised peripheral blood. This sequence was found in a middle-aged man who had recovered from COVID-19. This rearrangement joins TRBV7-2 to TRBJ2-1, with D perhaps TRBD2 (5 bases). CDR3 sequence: CASSLVGDLYNEQFF. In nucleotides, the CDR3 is TGTGCCAGCAGCTTAGTGGGAGACTTGTACAATGAGCAGTTCTTC.